The T cell receptor beta chain described here comes from a study of CD8 T cells in Susac syndrome. Study findings and constraints: CD8+ clonal expansion in Susac peaked in TEMRA cells and active patients.

On this clonotype itself: Antigen: not known.

V lost 1 base and J 3 bases, leaving 6 bases between the germline ends. CDR3 length: 13 amino acids. Germline CDR1 reads LGHNA; CDR2 reads YNFKEQ. Random hexamers were used to reverse transcribe an amount of about 0.5 to 1 ug RNA. Amplification of TCR beta CDR3 used immunoSEQ multiplex PCR across 54 Vbeta and 13 Jbeta. Using its own MiXCR run on the immunoSEQ multiplex PCR reads, TCRdb lists one record per CDR3 protein. The sample consists of around 200,000 distinct CDR3 sequences, roughly 94% of them appearing once. Diagnostic criteria for definite or probable disease, in their recently defined form, were met by the patients with Susac syndrome.

The chain has TRBV4-2 and TRBJ2-5; D remains unclear. Sequencing was done on a sample of CD8+ T cells from PBMCs. This clonotype originated in a human donor with Susac syndrome. The CDR3 loop is CASSQVRKETQYF. The CDR3 nucleotides read TGTGCCAGCAGCCAAGTGCGGAAAGAGACCCAGTACTTC.